These 27 T cell receptor beta chains came from one sample sequenced in a study of technical replicates of blood from several donors. This table comes from immunoSEQ multiplex PCR, and its TCRdb copy is limited to in-frame clones, with some not included. Seen here are about 83,000 clones, 85% to 95% observed once, and the top ten hold about 0.23%. Sequencing was performed on T cells isolated from PBMCs. The receptors stem from a human donor in good health.

V and J are TRBV9 and TRBJ2-2; 8 bases are shared with TRBD2. The germline V gene encodes CDR1 SGDLS and CDR2 YYNGEE. V gave up 0 bases and J gave up 7 bases; unmatched junction bases: 5. The CDR3 contains 15 residues. The DNA of the CDR3 is TGTGCCAGCAGCGTAGCGGGGGGGCGTGGCGGGGAGCTGTTTTTT. This translates into CASSVAGGRGGELFF.

The chain couples TRBV6-5 to TRBJ2-3; a possible D gene is TRBD2 (5 bases). Between the trimmed V and J ends, which lost 4 bases and 1 base, there was a span of 15 bases. There are 16 residues in the CDR3. The germline V gene has CDR1 MNHEY and CDR2 SVGAGI. The CDR3 loop reads CASSFRLARGTDTQYF. The CDR3 DNA is TGTGCCAGCAGTTTCCGATTGGCGCGGGGCACAGATACGCAGTATTTT.

This chain connects TRBV5-1 to TRBJ2-1, with D possibly matching TRBD2 (6 bases). The CDR3 covers 15 residues. V lost 5 bases to trimming and J lost 0 bases, with 12 bases between them. Germline V lookup: CDR1 SGHRS, CDR2 YFSETQ. The CDR3 DNA reads TGCGCCAGCAGAGCCGACGGGAGCTCCTACAATGAGCAGTTCTTC. Protein: CASRADGSSYNEQFF.

J is TRBJ2-5 and V is TRBV28; possible D gene TRBD1, 5 bases. Between the trimmed V and J ends, which lost 5 bases and 5 bases, there was a span of 24 bases. CDR1 is MDHEN and CDR2 is SYDVKM in the germline V gene. This CDR3 region has 17 residues. The chain's CDR3 is CASSLLSASGPRETQYF. Here the CDR3 DNA reads TGTGCCAGCAGTCTATTATCCGCCTCAGGGCCCCGGGAGACCCAGTACTTC.

The V gene is TRBV5-4, the J gene TRBJ2-5, with a possible D match to TRBD1 (5 bases). CDR1 is SGHNT and CDR2 is YYREEE in the germline V gene (reference sequence). CDR3 length: 18 residues. Trimming removed 1 base from V and 1 base from J, with 20 bases in between. CDR3 in amino acids: CASSLLQAPAIGQETQYF. CDR3 nucleotide sequence: TGTGCCAGCAGCTTGTTACAGGCCCCAGCGATAGGCCAAGAGACCCAGTACTTC.

This clone appeared once. V gene TRBV5-1 combines with J gene TRBJ1-1, with D maybe TRBD1 (6 bases). Germline-derived CDR1 and CDR2 are SGHRS and YFSETQ. V shed 4 bases and J shed 0 bases, with 13 bases lying between them. This CDR3 contains 15 residues. CDR3 amino acids: CASSPVGGMNTEAFF. The CDR3 nucleotides are TGCGCCAGCAGCCCGGTAGGGGGTATGAACACTGAAGCTTTCTTT. Based on the CDR3 plus reference TRBV5-1 and TRBJ1-1, the full variable domain is KAGVTQTPRYLIKTRGQQVTLSCSPISGHRSVSWYQQTPGQGLQFLFEYFSETQRNKGNFPGRFSGRQFSNSRSEMNVSTLELGDSALYLCASSPVGGMNTEAFFGQGTRLTVV.

The chain carries TRBV4-2 and TRBJ2-3, with TRBD2 matching 11 bases. CDR1 is LGHNA and CDR2 is YNFKEQ in the germline V gene. The CDR3 covers 16 residues. Germline trimming cut 4 bases from V and 2 bases from J; bases unmatched to any gene: 5. CDR3 coding DNA: TGTGCCAGCAGCCTAGGGACTAGCGGAAACACAGATACGCAGTATTTT. This codes for CASSLGTSGNTDTQYF.

J is TRBJ2-7 and V is TRBV7-9, with D unclear. V lost 5 bases and J lost 0, with 8 bases in between. CDR1 and CDR2 (germline): SEHNR, FQNEAQ (reference sequence). The length of the CDR3 is 13 residues. The CDR3, as DNA: TGTGCCAGCAGCGGGCAGGACTCCTACGAGCAGTACTTC. Its protein is CASSGQDSYEQYF.

The V gene is TRBV11-1, the J gene TRBJ1-1; D unclear. The CDR3 length is 13 residues. The V end was cut by 5 bases, the J end by 1 base, with 8 bases between. Germline V lookup: CDR1 SGHAT, CDR2 FQDESV (reference sequence). The CDR3 DNA reads as TGTGCCAGCAGCCCGAGGCAGAACACTGAAGCTTTCTTT. This codes for CASSPRQNTEAFF.

The chain combines TRBV6-4 with TRBJ1-1; TRBD1 matches at 8 bases. From germline, CDR1 is MRHNA and CDR2 SNTAGT. The CDR3 is 17 residues long. V gave up 11 bases and J gave up 1 base; unmatched junction bases: 18. The CDR3 DNA follows: TGTGCCGGCTCCCAGGCAGGGGGCTTGACTCCGAACACTGAAGCTTTCTTT. This sequence encodes CAGSQAGGLTPNTEAFF.

V usage is TRBV2 and J usage is TRBJ2-5; perhaps TRBD2 as D (5 bases). CDR1 and CDR2 from the germline V gene are SNHLY and FYNNEI. V was trimmed by 6 bases and J by 7 bases, leaving 12 bases between them. The CDR3 extends over 12 amino acids. The CDR3 nucleotides are TGTGCCAGCAGCCGAATCAGCGGGACCCAGTACTTC. Its translation: CASSRISGTQYF.

The genes are TRBV5-1 and TRBJ2-1, with 9 bases identical to TRBD2. This CDR3 region has 19 residues. Germline V lookup: CDR1 SGHRS, CDR2 YFSETQ. V lost 3 bases, J lost 1 base, and 14 bases stayed unmatched. The CDR3 DNA is TGCGCCAGCAGCTCCATAGCGGGAGATTCCCTCCAATCCTACAATGAGCAGTTCTTC. Protein: CASSSIAGDSLQSYNEQFF.

The V and J genes are TRBV11-3 and TRBJ2-1; 7 positions match TRBD2. V was clipped by 5 bases and J by 4 bases; unmatched bases: 11. Per the germline V gene, CDR1 is SGHNT and CDR2 is YENEEA. This CDR3 is built from 16 residues. CDR3 in amino acids: CASSHFWASGYNEQFF. The CDR3, as DNA: TGTGCCAGCAGCCACTTCTGGGCTAGCGGTTACAATGAGCAGTTCTTC.

The chain uses TRBV5-4 and TRBJ2-5; 13 nucleotides match TRBD2. Unmatched junction bases numbered 7, after V lost 4 bases and J lost 4 bases. CDR1 and CDR2 (germline): SGHNT, YYREEE (reference sequence). The CDR3 is made up of 16 amino acids. This chain's CDR3 is CASSPWTSGRVETQYF. Here the CDR3 DNA reads TGTGCCAGCAGCCCTTGGACTAGCGGGAGAGTAGAGACCCAGTACTTC.

This clone occurred once. V gene TRBV10-1 combines with J gene TRBJ2-7; TRBD2 aligns across 14 bases. V gave up 6 bases and J gave up 6 bases; unmatched junction bases: 7. The CDR3 sequence is 15 residues long. CDR1 is WNHNN, CDR2 SYGVQD, per germline (reference sequence). DNA of the CDR3: TGCGCCAGCAGCACCAGACTAGCGGGAGGGACCGAGCAGTACTTC. As protein: CASSTRLAGGTEQYF.

This clone was picked up one time. This chain uses TRBV11-3 with TRBJ2-7, with D possibly matching TRBD2 (7 bases). Germline V gene sequence: CDR1 SGHNT, CDR2 YENEEA. The CDR3 loop spans 14 amino acids. V was shortened by 5 bases and J by 2 bases, with 13 bases between the two germline ends. The CDR3 is CASSARGGPYEQYF. The CDR3 DNA sequence: TGTGCCAGCAGCGCTCGCGGGGGCCCCTACGAGCAGTACTTC.

This clone was seen only once. The chain uses TRBV28 and TRBJ1-2; 9 bases are a match to TRBD1. The V segment lost 5 bases and the J segment 7 bases; nucleotides outside the gene matches: 11. This CDR3 has 15 residues. The V gene's germline CDR1 is MDHEN and CDR2 SYDVKM. DNA for the CDR3: TGTGCCAGCAGTCCTCCCGGGACAGGGTACGTTGGCTACACCTTC. Protein sequence: CASSPPGTGYVGYTF.

The CDR3 bases are TGTGCCAGCTCACTGACAGGGGGTGATGAAAAACTGTTTTTT. It codes for CASSLTGGDEKLFF. V usage is TRBV18 and J usage is TRBJ1-4, with TRBD1 identical over 9 bases. Germline CDR1 reads KGHSH; CDR2 reads LQKENI. The CDR3 sequence is 14 residues long. Trimming removed 4 bases from V and 6 bases from J; junction bases left unmatched: 3. The variable domain in full, completed from reference TRBV18 and TRBJ1-4, reads NAGVMQNPRHLVRRRGQEARLRCSPMKGHSHVYWYRQLPEEGLKFMVYLQKENIIDESGMPKERFSAEFPKEGPSILRIQQVVRGDSAAYFCASSLTGGDEKLFFGSGTQLSVL.

A remark on this clone: The sample has other DNA sequences that encode this CDR3 too. Here the CDR3 reads CASSVGSGGYEQYF. The DNA of the CDR3 is TGTGCCAGCAGCGTGGGTAGCGGGGGTTACGAGCAGTACTTC. The genes are TRBV9 and TRBJ2-7; TRBD2 agrees at 9 bases. The CDR3 is 14 amino acids. Germline CDR1 is SGDLS and CDR2 is YYNGEE. The V gene end was trimmed by 2 bases and the J gene end by 4 bases; junction bases not matched to a gene: 4.

This rearrangement joins TRBV2 to TRBJ2-7; the D gene is possibly TRBD1 (6 bases). The V gene lost 6 bases and the J gene lost 6 bases, with 18 bases spanning the gap. This CDR3 spans 14 amino acids. Germline lookup yields CDR1 SNHLY and CDR2 FYNNEI. CDR3 loop: CASRAQTGLIEQYF. CDR3 DNA: TGTGCCAGCAGGGCCCAGACAGGTTTGATCGAGCAGTACTTC.

V and J are TRBV5-1 and TRBJ2-3; tentative D call: TRBD1 (6 bases). Trimming removed 3 bases at V and 2 bases at J, with 10 bases between. The CDR3 loop spans 14 amino acids. In germline, CDR1 is SGHRS, CDR2 YFSETQ. The CDR3: CASSYGQYTDTQYF. The CDR3 bases are TGCGCCAGCAGCTACGGACAGTACACAGATACGCAGTATTTT.

The genes are TRBV7-9 and TRBJ2-5, with 10 bases identical to TRBD1. The CDR3 contains 15 residues. CDR1 SEHNR and CDR2 FQNEAQ come from the germline V gene (reference sequence). The V gene end was trimmed by 10 bases and the J gene end by 2 bases; junction bases not matched to a gene: 10. CDR3 coding DNA: TGTGCCAAAGCTGGGACAGGGGAAGGGCAAGAGACCCAGTACTTC. Its translation: CAKAGTGEGQETQYF.

The V call is TRBV7-9, the J call TRBJ1-1; 7 nucleotides line up with TRBD1. CDR1 is SEHNR and CDR2 is FQNEAQ in the germline V gene (reference sequence). The CDR3 loop spans 16 amino acids. The ends lost 3 bases at V and 1 base at J; junction bases unmatched: 8. The CDR3 loop reads CASSFYMGTENTEAFF. Here the CDR3 DNA reads TGTGCCAGCAGCTTCTATATGGGGACAGAGAACACTGAAGCTTTCTTT.

The chain couples TRBV7-9 to TRBJ1-1; 9 bases agree with TRBD1. The CDR3 loop spans 16 amino acids. The V segment lost 5 bases and the J segment 4 bases; nucleotides outside the gene matches: 11. Germline lookup yields CDR1 SEHNR and CDR2 FQNEAQ (reference sequence). The CDR3 reads CASSLNHRGLVTEAFF. In DNA form, the CDR3 reads TGTGCCAGCAGCCTGAACCACAGGGGGCTAGTCACTGAAGCTTTCTTT.

The chain employs TRBV27 and TRBJ2-1; 8 bases fit TRBD1. The J segment lost 7 bases and the V segment lost 7 bases, leaving 18 bases of the junction unmatched. Germline assignment: CDR1 MNHEY and CDR2 SMNVEV (reference sequence). The CDR3 sequence is 17 residues long. The CDR3 DNA reads TGTGCCAGCAACCCTAACGGCCGGGACAGGTTAAGGAATGAGCAGTTCTTC. Its translation is CASNPNGRDRLRNEQFF.

CDR3 coding DNA: TGCAGTGCTAGTTTCCGGGAGCAGTTCTTC. Translated, it gives CSASFREQFF. This chain connects TRBV20-1 to TRBJ2-1; no firm D call. In germline, CDR1 is DFQATT, CDR2 SNEGSKA (reference sequence). Trimming took off 3 bases at V and 10 bases at J, with 7 bases between the two ends. The CDR3 totals 10 residues.

The chain recombines TRBV2 with TRBJ1-5, with no clear D. Trimming removed 4 bases from V and 0 bases from J, with 4 bases in between. The CDR3 spans 13 residues. The germline V gene has CDR1 SNHLY and CDR2 FYNNEI. In nucleotides, the CDR3 is TGTGCCAGCAGTGTAAATAGCAATCAGCCCCAGCATTTT. It encodes CASSVNSNQPQHF.